This TCR beta chain originates from a study of T cells after yellow fever vaccination. Overall study: Libraries from low-cell-number fractions were prepared with the SMART-Seq v4 Ultra Low Input RNA kit.

Using its own MiXCR run on the 5' RACE reads, TCRdb lists one record per CDR3 protein. The table includes some 500,000 distinct CDR3 sequences, approximately 12% detected once. Germline V gene lookup returns CDR1 DFQATT and CDR2 SNEGSKA (reference sequence). V was trimmed by 6 bases and J by 0 bases, leaving 12 bases between them. This CDR3 has 13 residues. This sequence joins TRBV20-1 and TRBJ2-7, with a possible D match to TRBD2 (6 bases). The TCR was taken from a man aged 25 to 40 who received the YFV17D yellow fever vaccine. This specimen was PBMCs, taken on the day of the yellow fever booster vaccination. Written as DNA, the CDR3 is TGCAGTGCCCCAGCGGGCTACTCCTACGAGCAGTACTTC. Protein: CSAPAGYSYEQYF.